Shown below are 23 T cell receptor beta chains from a single sample sequenced in a study of tumor-infiltrating lymphocytes in glioblastoma multiforme. TCRB libraries came from RNA via three nested multiplex PCR rounds. TCRdb fed the multiplex PCR reads into MiXCR, producing one record per CDR3 protein. The sample lists around 10,000 distinct CDR3 sequences; roughly 65% were seen once. Specimen: brain tumor tissue. The receptors stem from a male donor with glioblastoma.

Points on this clonotype: A read error may produce the germline difference seen at one junction end. The chain couples TRBV14 to TRBJ2-3; a weak D match, TRBD2 (5 bases). CDR1 and CDR2 from the germline V gene are SGHDN and FVKESK. CDR3 length equals 17 residues. The CDR3 reads CASSKDPASSSTDTQYF. CDR3 bases: TGTGCCAGCAGCAAAGATCCGGCAAGTTCTAGCACAGATACACAGTATTTT.

As for this clonotype: A read error may produce the germline difference seen at one junction end. J is TRBJ2-1 and V is TRBV10-3; D might be TRBD2 (6 bases). The CDR3 has 13 residues. Germline lookup yields CDR1 ENHRY and CDR2 SYGVKD. Here the CDR3 DNA reads TGTGCCATAAGTGATGGGACTGGCAATGAGCAGTTCTTC. Translated, it gives CAISDGTGNEQFF.

This chain connects TRBV6-1 to TRBJ1-2; 10 bases match TRBD1. V shed 5 bases and J 4 bases; nucleotides not matched to a gene: 7. This CDR3 has 15 residues. Per germline, CDR1 MNHNS and CDR2 SASEGT. CDR3 protein: CASSRPGTGAYGYTF. DNA for the CDR3: TGTGCCAGCAGTCGTCCCGGGACAGGGGCCTATGGCTACACCTTC.

About this clonotype itself: This likely comes from a read error, as the CDR3 has no conserved phenylalanine or tryptophan at its end. V is TRBV29-1 and J is TRBJ2-3, with unresolved D. Germline CDR1 is SQVTM and CDR2 is ANQGSEA. Between the trimmed V and J ends, which lost 2 bases and 9 bases, there was a span of 15 bases. This CDR3 has 13 residues. CDR3 sequence: CSVETGAGDTQYL. The CDR3 nucleotides read TGCAGCGTTGAAACCGGAGCTGGAGACACGCAGTATCTT.

To note about this clonotype: A junction boundary mismatches the germline segment, possibly from a read error. This chain connects TRBV6-5 to TRBJ2-7, with D perhaps matching TRBD1 (9 bases). Looked up from germline, CDR1 is MNHEY and CDR2 is SVGAGI. CDR3 size: 14 residues. In DNA form, the CDR3 reads TGTGCCAGCAGTATAGCGGGACAGGGCTACGATCAGTACTTC. Translated: CASSIAGQGYDQYF.

On this clonotype itself: The junction does not match germline at one end; this may be a read error. The rearrangement uses TRBV11-2 and TRBJ2-1, with D possibly being TRBD2 (6 bases). The CDR3 runs to 15 residues. Germline assignment: CDR1 SGHAT and CDR2 FQNNGV. CDR3 sequence: CASGLDRETINEQFF. The CDR3 coding sequence is TGTGCCAGCGGCTTAGATCGGGAGACCATCAATGAGCAGTTCTTC.

Details on this clonotype: One end of the junction does not line up with germline, which may come from a read error. The V and J genes are TRBV6-1 and TRBJ2-7; possible D gene TRBD1, 5 bases. This CDR3 has 13 amino acids. Germline loops: CDR1 MNHNS, CDR2 SASEGT. The CDR3 region is CASYYRSSSEQYF. CDR3 bases: TGTGCCAGCTACTACAGGTCTTCCTCCGAGCAGTACTTC.

Concerning this clonotype: The conserved final phenylalanine or tryptophan is absent from the CDR3, which likely points to a read error. The chain uses TRBV28 and TRBJ2-2; D ambiguous. This CDR3 is 13 amino acids long. The ends were cut back, 2 bases at V and 7 bases at J, with 8 bases in the middle. Germline V gives CDR1 MDHEN, CDR2 SYDVKM. CDR3 residues: CASSLAAIGELFS. CDR3 sequence (DNA): TGTGCCAGCAGTTTAGCTGCGATCGGGGAGCTGTTTTCC.

The chain joins TRBV28 to TRBJ1-5, with D perhaps matching TRBD1 (6 bases). The CDR3 contains 14 residues. Germline CDR1 and CDR2: MDHEN and SYDVKM. Trimming removed 6 bases from V and 4 bases from J, with 13 bases in between. CDR3 loop: CASRYTGRNQPQHF. The CDR3 DNA reads as TGTGCCAGCAGATACACAGGGCGTAATCAGCCCCAGCATTTT.

The rearrangement links TRBV11-2 to TRBJ2-6, with D tentatively TRBD1 (5 bases). V lost 3 bases, J lost 2 bases, and 5 bases lay in between. Germline CDR1 SGHAT, CDR2 FQNNGV. The CDR3 is 14 residues long. The CDR3 nucleotides are TGTGCCAGCAGCTTCAGGGCTGGGGCCAACGTCCTGACTTTC. This sequence encodes CASSFRAGANVLTF.

Remarks on this clonotype: One end of the junction fails to match germline, which may point to a read error. The chain uses TRBV10-1 and TRBJ1-5; D remains unclear. From germline, CDR1 is WNHNN and CDR2 SYGVQD (reference sequence). The CDR3 length is 16 residues. DNA for the CDR3: TGCGTCAGCAGTGAGTCGGGATCGGACCCGGAGGAGCCCCAGCATTTT. The encoded protein is CVSSESGSDPEEPQHF.

This clonotype ranks as hyperexpanded (1% or more). CDR3 region: CASSQEISTEAFF. CDR3 nucleotides: TGCGCCAGCAGCCAAGAGATTTCGACTGAAGCTTTCTTT. The chain employs TRBV4-1 and TRBJ1-1; D unclear. Trimming took 0 bases from V and 5 from J, leaving 7 bases between them. Per the germline V gene, CDR1 is MGHRA and CDR2 is YSYEKL. This CDR3 comprises 13 residues.

Worth noting for this clonotype: Germline and junction disagree at one end, which may indicate a read error. The rearrangement joins TRBV4-1 to TRBJ2-2; D assignment may be TRBD1 or TRBD2 (5 bases each). The CDR3 is 15 residues long. Germline V CDR1 and CDR2: MGHRA, YSYEKL. As DNA, the CDR3 is TGCGCCAGCAGCCAAGAGGGGGAGAGGGAAGGGGAGCTGTATTTT. Its translation: CASSQEGEREGELYF.

By share, this clonotype counts as medium-sized (0.01 to 0.1%). The chain is built from TRBV28 and TRBJ1-2; 7 nucleotides line up with TRBD1. V lost 6 bases and J lost 4; bases outside the gene matches: 5. The CDR3 loop spans 13 amino acids. Germline CDR1 reads MDHEN; CDR2 reads SYDVKM. The CDR3 nucleotides read TGTGCCAGCAGCTCAGGACAGGTCTATGGCTACACCTTC. Its translation is CASSSGQVYGYTF.

This clonotype was found many times. The CDR3 here is CASSPNLNYEQYF. The CDR3 coding sequence is TGTGCCAGCTCACCTAACCTAAACTACGAGCAGTACTTC. The chain uses TRBV18 and TRBJ2-7; no reliable D call. The CDR3 consists of 13 residues. V was pared by 3 bases and J by 3 bases, with 9 bases between. Germline CDR1 KGHSH, CDR2 LQKENI.

This clonotype appeared many times. A much larger clone sits a single nucleotide away, making a read error possible. The rearrangement links TRBV12-3 or TRBV12-4 to TRBJ1-2; D not certain. The CDR3 runs to 15 residues. Trimming shortened V by 4 bases and J by 6 bases, and 18 bases separated the two germline ends. CDR3 loop: CASSYSWQTIHGYTF. The CDR3 DNA reads as TGTGCCAGCAGTTACTCCTGGCAGACTATCCATGGCTACACCTTC.

About this clonotype: The CDR3 ends on some other residue instead of the conserved phenylalanine or tryptophan, so this is likely a read error. The chain recombines TRBV11-3 with TRBJ2-7, with TRBD1 as a possible D gene (5 bases). V was clipped by 6 bases and J by 7 bases, with 19 bases between them. The CDR3 covers 14 residues. CDR1 SGHNT and CDR2 YENEEA come from the germline V gene. The CDR3 sequence: CASSWRPDSREQYS. CDR3 nucleotide sequence: TGTGCCAGCAGTTGGAGACCCGACAGCCGGGAGCAGTACTCC.

In its sample, this clonotype was seen once. A read error may account for a junction end that differs from germline. The chain joins TRBV12-3 or TRBV12-4 to TRBJ2-1; D is ambiguous. This CDR3 contains 11 residues. The CDR3 bases are TGCCCTGCAACGCGTTATAATGAGCAGTTCTTC. Translated, it gives CPATRYNEQFF.

The rearrangement links TRBV6-1 to TRBJ2-1; D unclear. The CDR3 is 15 residues long. CDR1 MNHNS and CDR2 SASEGT come from the germline V gene. V shed 1 base and J shed 15 bases, with 22 bases lying between them. CDR3: CASSEEVVVYNGRFF. As DNA, the CDR3 is TGTGCCAGCAGTGAAGAAGTCGTAGTATACAATGGGCGGTTCTTC.

Comments on this clonotype: The conserved final phenylalanine or tryptophan is absent from the CDR3, which likely points to a read error. The chain links TRBV20-1 to TRBJ2-7; perhaps TRBD2 as D (5 bases). Germline CDR1 and CDR2: DFQATT and SNEGSKA (reference sequence). There are 13 residues in the CDR3. Here the CDR3 DNA reads TGCAGCACTAGAGAACAATACTCCTACGAGCAGTACCTC. Residues: CSTREQYSYEQYL.

Turning to this clonotype: Germline is not matched at one junction end, which may reflect a read error. The V gene is TRBV7-8, the J gene TRBJ2-1, with 7 nucleotides matching TRBD2. Germline assignment: CDR1 SGHVS and CDR2 FQNEAQ. CDR3 length: 15 residues. CDR3 sequence reads: CVSSLWKGLKYEQFF. CDR3 sequence (DNA): TGTGTCAGCAGCTTATGGAAGGGACTAAAATATGAGCAATTCTTC. The whole variable domain, remainder taken from reference TRBV7-8 and TRBJ2-1, is GAGVSQSPRYKVAKRGQDVALRCDPISGHVSLFWYQQALGQGPEFLTYFQNEAQLDKSGLPSDRFFAERPEGSVSTLKIQRTQQEDSAVYLCVSSLWKGLKYEQFFGPGTRLTVL.

About this clonotype itself: Compared with germline, one end of the junction differs, possibly owing to a read error. The chain is built from TRBV20-1 and TRBJ2-4; TRBD1 matches at 10 bases. Looked up from germline, CDR1 is DFQATT and CDR2 is SNEGSKA (reference sequence). The CDR3 has 19 amino acids. The CDR3 DNA reads TGCAGTGCTAGAGACCCGGACAGGGGGACTCGGAAAGCCCAAAACATTCAGTGCTTC. Translated: CSARDPDRGTRKAQNIQCF.

Many counts were recorded for this clonotype. Here the CDR3 reads CASSHWDTTSGNTIYF. CDR3 DNA sequence: TGTGCCAGCAGCCACTGGGACACCACCTCTGGAAACACCATATATTTT. The chain couples TRBV7-9 to TRBJ1-3; perhaps TRBD1 as D (6 bases). The CDR3 extends over 16 amino acids. In germline, CDR1 is SEHNR, CDR2 FQNEAQ (reference sequence). Trimming took 5 bases from V and 0 from J, leaving 14 bases between them.